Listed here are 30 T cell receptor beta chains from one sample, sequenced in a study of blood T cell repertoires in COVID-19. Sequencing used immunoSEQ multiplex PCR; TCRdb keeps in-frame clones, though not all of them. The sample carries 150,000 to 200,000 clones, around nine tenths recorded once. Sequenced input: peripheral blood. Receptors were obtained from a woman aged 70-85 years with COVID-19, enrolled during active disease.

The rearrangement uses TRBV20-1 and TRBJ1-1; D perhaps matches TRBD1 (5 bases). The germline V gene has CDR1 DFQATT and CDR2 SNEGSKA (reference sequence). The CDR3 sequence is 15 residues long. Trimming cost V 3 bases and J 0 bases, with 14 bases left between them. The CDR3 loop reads CSASALQEMNTEAFF. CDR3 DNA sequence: TGCAGTGCTAGTGCCCTACAGGAGATGAACACTGAAGCTTTCTTT.

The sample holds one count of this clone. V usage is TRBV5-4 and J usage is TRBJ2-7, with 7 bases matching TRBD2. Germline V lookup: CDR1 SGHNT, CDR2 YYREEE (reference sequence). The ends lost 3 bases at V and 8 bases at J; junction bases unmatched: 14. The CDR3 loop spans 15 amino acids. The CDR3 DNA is TGTGCCAGCAGCTCGGAGCGTGGGGCGGGAGAGAAGCAGTACTTC. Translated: CASSSERGAGEKQYF.

The CDR3 loop is CASSWDRGNNQPQHF. The CDR3 DNA reads TGTGCCAGCTCGTGGGACAGGGGTAACAATCAGCCCCAGCATTTT. The chain recombines TRBV18 with TRBJ1-5; TRBD1 matches at 10 bases. CDR1 KGHSH and CDR2 LQKENI come from the germline V gene. The junction had 5 bases not matched to a gene; V was cut back by 6 bases and J by 3 bases. This CDR3 comprises 15 residues.

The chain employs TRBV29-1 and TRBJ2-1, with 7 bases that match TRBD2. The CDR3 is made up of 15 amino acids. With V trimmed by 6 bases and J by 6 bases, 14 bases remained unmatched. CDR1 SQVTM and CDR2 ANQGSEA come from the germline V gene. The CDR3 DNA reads TGCAGCGTCCTAGGAGGGGAGGGACTCTCCAATGAGCAGTTCTTC. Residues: CSVLGGEGLSNEQFF.

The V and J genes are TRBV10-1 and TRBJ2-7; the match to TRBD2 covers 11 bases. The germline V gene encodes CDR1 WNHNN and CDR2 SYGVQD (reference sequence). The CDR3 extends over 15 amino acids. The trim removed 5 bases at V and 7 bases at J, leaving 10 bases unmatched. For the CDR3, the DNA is TGCGCCAGCAGTTGCCCTCCGACTAGCGGGATTGAGCAGTACTTC. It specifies CASSCPPTSGIEQYF.

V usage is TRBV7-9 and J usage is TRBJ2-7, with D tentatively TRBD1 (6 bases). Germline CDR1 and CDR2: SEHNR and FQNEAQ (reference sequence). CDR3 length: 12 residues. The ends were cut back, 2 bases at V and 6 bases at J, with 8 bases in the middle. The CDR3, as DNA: TGTGCCAGCAGCTTAACAGGGACCGAGCAGTACTTC. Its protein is CASSLTGTEQYF.

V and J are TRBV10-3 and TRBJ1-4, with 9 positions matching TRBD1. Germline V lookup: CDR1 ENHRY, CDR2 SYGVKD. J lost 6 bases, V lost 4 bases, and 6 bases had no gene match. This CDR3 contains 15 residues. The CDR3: CAISATGGNDEKLFF. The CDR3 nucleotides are TGTGCCATCAGTGCTACAGGGGGCAATGATGAAAAACTGTTTTTT.

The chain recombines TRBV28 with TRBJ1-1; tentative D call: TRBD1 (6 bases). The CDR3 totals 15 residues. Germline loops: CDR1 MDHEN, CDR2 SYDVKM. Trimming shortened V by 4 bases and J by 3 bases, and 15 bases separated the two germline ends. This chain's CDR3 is CASSSPGGRDTEAFF. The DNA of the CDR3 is TGTGCCAGCAGTTCCCCGGGGGGGCGGGACACTGAAGCTTTCTTT.

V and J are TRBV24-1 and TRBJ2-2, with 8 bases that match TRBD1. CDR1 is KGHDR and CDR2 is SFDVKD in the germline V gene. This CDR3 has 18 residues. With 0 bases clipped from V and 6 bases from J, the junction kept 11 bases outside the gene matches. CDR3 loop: CATSDLSPRQGRSGELFF. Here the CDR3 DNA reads TGTGCCACCAGTGATTTGTCCCCTAGACAGGGGAGGTCCGGGGAGCTGTTTTTT.

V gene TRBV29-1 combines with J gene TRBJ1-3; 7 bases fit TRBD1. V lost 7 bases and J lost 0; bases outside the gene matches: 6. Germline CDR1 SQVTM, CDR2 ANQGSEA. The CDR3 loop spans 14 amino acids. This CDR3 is CSANRDSSGNTIYF. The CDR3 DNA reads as TGCAGCGCAAACCGGGACAGCTCTGGAAACACCATATATTTT.

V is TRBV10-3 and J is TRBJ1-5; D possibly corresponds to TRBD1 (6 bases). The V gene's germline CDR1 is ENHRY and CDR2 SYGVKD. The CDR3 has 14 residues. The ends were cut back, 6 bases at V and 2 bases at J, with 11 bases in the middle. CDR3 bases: TGTGCCATCAGGGAACAGGGCGGCAATCAGCCCCAGCATTTT. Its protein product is CAIREQGGNQPQHF.

Written as DNA, the CDR3 is TGTGCCAGCAGCCATGACGGGACACCCAGTAATTCACCCCTCCACTTT. Amino acid sequence: CASSHDGTPSNSPLHF. The chain is built from TRBV11-2 and TRBJ1-6; tentatively, D is TRBD1 (6 bases). Germline V gene sequence: CDR1 SGHAT, CDR2 FQNNGV. The V end was cut by 5 bases, the J end by 6 bases, with 17 bases between. CDR3 size: 16 residues.

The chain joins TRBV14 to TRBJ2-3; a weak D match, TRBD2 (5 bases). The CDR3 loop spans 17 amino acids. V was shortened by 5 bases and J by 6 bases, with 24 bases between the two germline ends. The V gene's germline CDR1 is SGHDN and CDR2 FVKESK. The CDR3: CASSNYLLAGKKDTQYF. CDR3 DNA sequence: TGTGCCAGCAGCAATTACCTTCTGGCGGGTAAGAAGGATACGCAGTATTTT.

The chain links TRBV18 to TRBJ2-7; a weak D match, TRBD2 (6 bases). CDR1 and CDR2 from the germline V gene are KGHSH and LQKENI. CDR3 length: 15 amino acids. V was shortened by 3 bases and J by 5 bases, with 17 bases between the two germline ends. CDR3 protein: CASSPYESSVHEQYF. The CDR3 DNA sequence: TGTGCCAGCTCACCGTATGAGTCTAGCGTCCACGAGCAGTACTTC.

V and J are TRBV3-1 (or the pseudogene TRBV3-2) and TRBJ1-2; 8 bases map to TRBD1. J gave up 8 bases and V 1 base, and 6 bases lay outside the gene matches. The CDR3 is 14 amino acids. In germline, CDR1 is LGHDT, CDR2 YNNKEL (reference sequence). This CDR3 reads CASSQGYQGAGYTF. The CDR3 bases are TGTGCCAGCAGCCAAGGATACCAGGGGGCGGGCTACACCTTC.

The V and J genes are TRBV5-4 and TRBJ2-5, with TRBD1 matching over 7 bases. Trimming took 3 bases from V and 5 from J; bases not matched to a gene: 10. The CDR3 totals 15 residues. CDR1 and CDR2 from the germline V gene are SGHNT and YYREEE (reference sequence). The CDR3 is CASSSQPDRVETQYF. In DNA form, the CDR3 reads TGTGCCAGCAGCTCCCAACCTGACAGGGTCGAGACCCAGTACTTC.

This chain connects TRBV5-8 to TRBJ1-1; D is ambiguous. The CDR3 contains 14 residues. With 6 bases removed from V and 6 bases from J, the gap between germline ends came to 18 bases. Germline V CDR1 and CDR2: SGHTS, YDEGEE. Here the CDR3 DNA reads TGTGCCAGCATTCCACGGGGAGCCAACGCTGAAGCTTTCTTT. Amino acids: CASIPRGANAEAFF.

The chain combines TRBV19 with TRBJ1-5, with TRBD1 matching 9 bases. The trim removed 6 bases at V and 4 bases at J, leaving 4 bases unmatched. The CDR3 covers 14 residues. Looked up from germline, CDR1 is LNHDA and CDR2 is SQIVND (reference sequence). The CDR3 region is CASSSTGGNQPQHF. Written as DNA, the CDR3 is TGTGCCAGTAGCTCGACAGGGGGGAATCAGCCCCAGCATTTT.

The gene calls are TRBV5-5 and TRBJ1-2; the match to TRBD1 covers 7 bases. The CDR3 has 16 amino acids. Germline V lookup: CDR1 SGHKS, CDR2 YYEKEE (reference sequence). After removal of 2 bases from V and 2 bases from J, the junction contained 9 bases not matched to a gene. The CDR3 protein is CASSFLPRDSNYGYTF. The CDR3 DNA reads TGTGCCAGCAGCTTCCTCCCCCGGGACAGCAACTATGGCTACACCTTC.

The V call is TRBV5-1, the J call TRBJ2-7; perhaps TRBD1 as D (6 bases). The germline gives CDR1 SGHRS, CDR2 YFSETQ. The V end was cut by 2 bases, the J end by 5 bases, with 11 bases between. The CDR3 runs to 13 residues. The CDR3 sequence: CASSFTGSNEQYF. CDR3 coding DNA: TGCGCCAGCAGCTTTACAGGGAGCAACGAGCAGTACTTC.

The DNA for the CDR3 is TGTGCCAGCAGCTACCGACAGGGGGCTGATCAGCCCCAGCATTTT. It translates to CASSYRQGADQPQHF. V usage is TRBV5-8 and J usage is TRBJ1-5, with 10 bases fitting TRBD1. The CDR3 is 15 residues long. The junction had 5 bases not matched to a gene; V was cut back by 3 bases and J by 5 bases. Germline V CDR1 and CDR2: SGHTS, YDEGEE. The full variable domain, rest sourced from reference TRBV5-8 and TRBJ1-5, is EAGVTQSPTHLIKTRGQQATLRCSPISGHTSVYWYQQALGLGLQFLLWYDEGEERNRGNFPPRFSGRQFPNYSSELNVNALELEDSALYLCASSYRQGADQPQHFGDGTRLSIL.

As DNA, the CDR3 is TGTGCCAGCAGCCCCCGATCCTACTACGAGCAGTACTTC. Its translation is CASSPRSYYEQYF. This rearrangement joins TRBV11-3 to TRBJ2-7; D unclear. Trimming took 5 bases from V and 3 from J, leaving 11 bases between them. Per germline, CDR1 SGHNT and CDR2 YENEEA. The length of the CDR3 is 13 residues. Full variable domain (missing parts from reference TRBV11-3 and TRBJ2-7): EAGVVQSPRYKIIEKKQPVAFWCNPISGHNTLYWYLQNLGQGPELLIRYENEEAVDDSQLPKDRFSAERLKGVDSTLKIQPAELGDSAVYLCASSPRSYYEQYFGPGTRLTVT.

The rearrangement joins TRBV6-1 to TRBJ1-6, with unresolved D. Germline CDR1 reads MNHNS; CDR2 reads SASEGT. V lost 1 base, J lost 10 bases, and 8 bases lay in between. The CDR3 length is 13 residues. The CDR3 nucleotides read TGTGCCAGCAGTGAAGTCGGGAACTCACCCCTCCACTTT. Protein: CASSEVGNSPLHF.

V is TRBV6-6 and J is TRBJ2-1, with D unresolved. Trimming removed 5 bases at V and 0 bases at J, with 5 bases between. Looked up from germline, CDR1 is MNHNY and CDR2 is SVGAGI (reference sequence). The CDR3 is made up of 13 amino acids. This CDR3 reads CASSPSSYNEQFF. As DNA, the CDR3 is TGTGCCAGCAGTCCGAGCTCCTACAATGAGCAGTTCTTC.

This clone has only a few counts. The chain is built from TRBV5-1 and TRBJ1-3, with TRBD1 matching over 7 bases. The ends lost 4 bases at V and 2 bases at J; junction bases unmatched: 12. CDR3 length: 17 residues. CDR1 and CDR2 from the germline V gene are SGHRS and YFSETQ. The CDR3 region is CASSRGQRLPPGNTIYF. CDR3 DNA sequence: TGCGCCAGCAGCAGGGGACAGAGACTACCCCCTGGAAACACCATATATTTT. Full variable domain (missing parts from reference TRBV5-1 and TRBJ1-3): KAGVTQTPRYLIKTRGQQVTLSCSPISGHRSVSWYQQTPGQGLQFLFEYFSETQRNKGNFPGRFSGRQFSNSRSEMNVSTLELGDSALYLCASSRGQRLPPGNTIYFGEGSWLTVV.

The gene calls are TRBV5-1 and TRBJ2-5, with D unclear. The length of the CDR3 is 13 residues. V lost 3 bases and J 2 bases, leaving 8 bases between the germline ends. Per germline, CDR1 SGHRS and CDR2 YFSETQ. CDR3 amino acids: CASSYPQQETQYF. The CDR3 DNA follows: TGCGCCAGCAGCTATCCTCAGCAAGAGACCCAGTACTTC.

In DNA form, the CDR3 reads TGTGCCAGCACCCGTTTTACGGGACAGCCTAATCAGCCCCAGCATTTT. It is translated as CASTRFTGQPNQPQHF. The rearrangement joins TRBV28 to TRBJ1-5; 7 bases align to TRBD1. Germline V CDR1 and CDR2: MDHEN, SYDVKM. Germline trimming cut 7 bases from V and 4 bases from J; bases unmatched to any gene: 13. The CDR3 contains 16 residues. The full variable domain, with the rest looked up from reference TRBV28 and TRBJ1-5, is DVKVTQSSRYLVKRTGEKVFLECVQDMDHENMFWYRQDPGLGLRLIYFSYDVKMKEKGDIPEGYSVSREKKERFSLILESASTNQTSMYLCASTRFTGQPNQPQHFGDGTRLSIL.

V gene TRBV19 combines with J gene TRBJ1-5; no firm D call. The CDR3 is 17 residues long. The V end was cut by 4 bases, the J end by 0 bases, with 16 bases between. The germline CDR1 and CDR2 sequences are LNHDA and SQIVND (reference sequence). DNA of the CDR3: TGTGCCAGTAGTAGAGCGGACGGTTGGGTTAGCAATCAGCCCCAGCATTTT. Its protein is CASSRADGWVSNQPQHF.

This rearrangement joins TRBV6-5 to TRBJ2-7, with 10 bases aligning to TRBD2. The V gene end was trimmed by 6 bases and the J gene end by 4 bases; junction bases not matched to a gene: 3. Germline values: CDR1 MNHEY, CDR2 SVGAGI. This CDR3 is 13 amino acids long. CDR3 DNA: TGTGCCAGCAGCGGTAGCGGGAGGTACGAGCAGTACTTC. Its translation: CASSGSGRYEQYF.

The CDR3 protein is CASSLEARSGDTQYF. CDR3 DNA sequence: TGTGCCAGCAGCTTGGAAGCACGATCCGGGGATACGCAGTATTTT. V usage is TRBV7-2 and J usage is TRBJ2-3; D is ambiguous. The length of the CDR3 is 15 residues. Trimming took 3 bases from V and 6 from J, leaving 16 bases between them. From germline, CDR1 is SGHTA and CDR2 FQGNSA.